This is a list of T cell receptor beta chains from one sample in a study of spatial heterogeneity in lung cancer. TCRdb re-called the 5' RACE reads through MiXCR, storing one row per CDR3 protein. Of roughly 75,000 distinct CDR3 sequences listed, less than 15% are singletons. The material was PBMCs, obtained at surgery. The source is a male donor with early-stage non-small cell lung cancer. CDR3s leave out the opening cysteine and the closing phenylalanine or tryptophan.

>TRBJ1-1|11|TRBV29-1
SVYTRRETEAF
>TRBJ1-6|13|TRBV5-1
ASSSAGTSVSPLH
>TRBJ1-1|10|TRBV6-2/TRBV6-3
ASSSRYTEAF
>TRBJ1-1|10|TRBV6-2/TRBV6-3
ASSLAGFEAF
>TRBJ1-2|13|TRBV27
ASSLQAFLNYGYT
>TRBJ2-5|12|TRBV4-1
ASSLREGQETQY
>TRBJ1-1|10|TRBV11-2
ASSPPLAEAF
>TRBJ2-1|10|TRBV6-5
ASSRLANEQF
>TRBJ2-7|13|TRBV15
ATSRGAGRIGEQY
>TRBJ1-2|12|TRBV5-4
ASSSDGTNYGYT
>TRBJ2-5|13|TRBV5-1
ASSSAGEQQETQY
>TRBJ2-7|11|TRBV7-9
ASSPGAVYEQY
>TRBJ1-2|11|TRBV10-3
AISAGTVYGYT
>TRBJ2-1|12|TRBV19
ASNRQGRDNEQF
>TRBJ2-3|13|TRBV18
ASSPQGLATDTQY
>TRBJ2-1|12|TRBV2
ASSALITAGEQF
>TRBJ1-4|15|TRBV4-1
ASSQWDSQAVGEKLF
>TRBJ1-4|12|TRBV7-8
ASSPRGIREKLF
>TRBJ2-1|12|TRBV3-1
ASSRLAGLDEQF
>TRBJ1-1|12|TRBV12-3/TRBV12-4
ASRWTGGHTEAF
>TRBJ2-7|12|TRBV11-2
ASSLWDRGNEQY
>TRBJ1-2|11|TRBV25-1
ASSDGFTRGYT
>TRBJ2-5|11|TRBV11-2
ASSFEYQETQY
>TRBJ2-7|12|TRBV13
ASSSEAQYGEQY
>TRBJ1-1|13|TRBV18
ASSPYKHSNTEAF
>TRBJ2-1|14|TRBV5-6
ASSTVDSPDYNEQF
>TRBJ2-3|13|TRBV7-2
ACSRQGPSTDTQY